The sequence of this TCR beta chain was determined in a study of T cell responses to AZD1222 COVID-19 vaccine. CDR3 length: 13 amino acids. Trimming took 3 bases from V and 2 from J, leaving 8 bases between them. Germline V gene lookup returns CDR1 LNHDA and CDR2 SQIVND (reference sequence). Clones were sequenced by immunoSEQ multiplex PCR, and TCRdb holds only the in-frame ones, with some missing. Of about 150,000 clones listed, around 87% are singletons. The chain joins TRBV19 to TRBJ2-7; D may be TRBD1 (6 bases). The input for sequencing was peripheral blood, taken 28 days after the second AZD1222 dose. The TCR was taken from an adult who received the AZD1222 COVID-19 vaccine. The DNA for the CDR3 is TGTGCCAGTAGTATGGACAGTCCCTACGAGCAGTACTTC. Translated: CASSMDSPYEQYF.